The next 30 T cell receptor beta chains were all read from a single sample in a study of CD8+CD57+ T cells in acquired aplastic anemia. CDR3 and TCR beta VDJ profiling relied on genomic DNA as the template. TCRdb called the reads again in MiXCR, with one record for every CDR3 protein. The sample records about 180,000 distinct CDR3 sequences, around 50% being singletons. The patients chosen for sequencing had shown expansion of CD8+CD57+ cells (detected by flow cytometry). Material for sequencing was sorted CD4+, CD8+, or CD8+CD57+ T cells (not recorded which) from PBMCs. These receptors all stem from a human donor with aplastic anemia.

This chain uses TRBV19 with TRBJ1-1; a possible D gene is TRBD1 (6 bases). The germline V gene has CDR1 LNHDA and CDR2 SQIVND (reference sequence). The CDR3 length is 15 residues. Deletions cut 5 bases from V and 1 base from J, with 14 bases between. CDR3 DNA sequence: TGTGCCAGTAGTCCCACCGACAGGCAGAACACTGAAGCTTTCTTT. Its protein is CASSPTDRQNTEAFF.

The chain combines TRBV7-8 with TRBJ2-1; either TRBD1 or TRBD2 may fit D (5 bases each). The ends were cut back, 4 bases at V and 2 bases at J, with 21 bases in the middle. The CDR3 covers 18 residues. The germline CDR1 and CDR2 sequences are SGHVS and FQNEAQ. DNA of the CDR3: TGTGCCAGCAGCTGGGGGACCTCGACCGACAGTACCTACAATGAGCAGTTCTTC. This gives the protein CASSWGTSTDSTYNEQFF.

This clonotype has just one count. The rearrangement links TRBV20-1 to TRBJ2-5; TRBD2 agrees at 9 bases. Germline V CDR1 and CDR2: DFQATT, SNEGSKA (reference sequence). The CDR3 runs to 16 residues. Trimming took 3 bases from V and 5 from J; bases not matched to a gene: 13. The CDR3 coding sequence is TGCAGTGCTAGGGCTCCTGGCGGGGGGGCGTATGAGACCCAGTACTTC. The encoded protein is CSARAPGGGAYETQYF.

With regard to this clonotype: A read error is possible here, since a much larger clone lies one base away. The chain carries TRBV11-2 and TRBJ1-2; 8 positions agree with TRBD1. The junction had 12 bases not matched to a gene; V was cut back by 3 bases and J by 6 bases. Germline V gene sequence: CDR1 SGHAT, CDR2 FQNNGV. The CDR3 has 16 residues. CDR3 nucleotides: TGTGCCAGCAGCTTGACAGGGGATGGTGATGTGAATGGCTACACCTTC. Translating gives CASSLTGDGDVNGYTF.

V is TRBV9 and J is TRBJ2-3; no clear D gene. Trimming removed 0 bases from V and 6 bases from J, with 14 bases in between. The CDR3 has 15 amino acids. Germline V gives CDR1 SGDLS, CDR2 YYNGEE. The CDR3 protein is CASSVGSLVQDTQYF. The CDR3 DNA follows: TGTGCCAGCAGCGTAGGGAGCCTAGTTCAGGATACGCAGTATTTT.

This chain joins TRBV25-1 and TRBJ2-1, with a possible D match to TRBD2 (5 bases). V was cut by 3 bases and J by 2 bases, with 17 bases left in between. The germline gives CDR1 MGHDK, CDR2 SYGVNS. CDR3 size: 17 residues. This CDR3 reads CASSEGADSIPYNEQFF. DNA of the CDR3: TGTGCCAGCAGTGAGGGTGCGGACTCCATCCCCTACAATGAGCAGTTCTTC.

This clonotype was counted many times. CDR3 DNA sequence: TGTGCCAGCAGCCCAGGAACGGGTTTGCAAGGGGCCAACGTCCTGACTTTC. Its translation: CASSPGTGLQGANVLTF. The chain employs TRBV7-3 and TRBJ2-6; no reliable D call. V was pared by 5 bases and J by 4 bases, with 18 bases between. The germline V gene encodes CDR1 SGHTA and CDR2 FQGTGA. CDR3 length: 17 residues.

With respect to this clonotype: This clone may be a read error of a much larger clone one base away. The CDR3 nucleotides read TGTGCCAGTAGTATAAGGCGAGTTTTCGATCTTAGACAAGGGGGAGAGACCCAGTACTTC. This translates into CASSIRRVFDLRQGGETQYF. The chain employs TRBV19 and TRBJ2-5, with D perhaps matching TRBD1 (6 bases). V was clipped by 2 bases and J by 4 bases, with 29 bases between them. CDR3 size: 20 residues. CDR1 and CDR2 from the germline V gene are LNHDA and SQIVND (reference sequence).

J is TRBJ1-3 and V is TRBV24-1, with no clear D. Germline lookup yields CDR1 KGHDR and CDR2 SFDVKD. The CDR3 covers 13 residues. Trimming removed 10 bases at V and 4 bases at J, with 13 bases between. As DNA, the CDR3 is TGTGCCACACGAAGAGGCAGGGGAAACACCATATATTTT. It codes for CATRRGRGNTIYF.

The V and J genes are TRBV10-2 and TRBJ1-2; no clear D. Germline V lookup: CDR1 WSHSY, CDR2 SAAADI. V lost 2 bases to trimming and J lost 1 base, with 5 bases between them. This CDR3 spans 13 amino acids. The CDR3 nucleotides are TGCGCCAGCAGTGAGAGGAGTAACTATGGCTACACCTTC. Translating it yields CASSERSNYGYTF.

The chain couples TRBV7-2 to TRBJ2-7, with D possibly matching TRBD2 (6 bases). Per germline, CDR1 SGHTA and CDR2 FQGNSA. Trimming stripped 5 bases from V and 2 bases from J, with 13 bases between. CDR3 size: 14 residues. Here the CDR3 DNA reads TGTGCCAGCAGCAAACTACCGGGAGCCTACGAGCAGTACTTC. It yields the protein CASSKLPGAYEQYF.

This clonotype was seen many times. CDR3 amino acids: CASSPFQGARTDTQYF. The CDR3 DNA follows: TGTGCCAGTAGTCCCTTTCAGGGGGCACGGACAGATACGCAGTATTTT. The chain is built from TRBV19 and TRBJ2-3; 8 bases are shared with TRBD1. V was pared by 5 bases and J by 3 bases, with 10 bases of the junction left unmatched. The CDR3 consists of 16 residues. Germline values: CDR1 LNHDA, CDR2 SQIVND (reference sequence). Supplemented by reference TRBV19 and TRBJ2-3, the full variable domain reads DGGITQSPKYLFRKEGQNVTLSCEQNLNHDAMYWYRQDPGQGLRLIYYSQIVNDFQKGDIAEGYSVSREKKESFPLTVTSAQKNPTAFYLCASSPFQGARTDTQYFGPGTRLTVL.

The V and J genes are TRBV15 and TRBJ2-5; a weak D match, TRBD1 (6 bases). V gave up 6 bases and J gave up 3 bases, with 11 bases separating them. The CDR3 is made up of 13 amino acids. CDR1 and CDR2 from the germline V gene are LNHNV and YYDKDF (reference sequence). The chain's CDR3 is CATRQGAEETQYF. DNA for the CDR3: TGTGCCACCAGACAGGGAGCTGAAGAGACCCAGTACTTC. The entire variable domain, with the rest obtained from reference TRBV15 and TRBJ2-5, is as follows: DAMVIQNPRYQVTQFGKPVTLSCSQTLNHNVMYWYQQKSSQAPKLLFHYYDKDFNNEADTPDNFQSRRPNTSFCFLDIRSPGLGDTAMYLCATRQGAEETQYFGPGTRLLVL.

Worth noting for this clonotype: This may be a read error, as it is one base from a much larger clone. The chain uses TRBV10-3 and TRBJ1-2; no definite D call. Trimming cost V 11 bases and J 0 bases, with 19 bases left between them. The CDR3 covers 15 residues. In germline, CDR1 is ENHRY, CDR2 SYGVKD. As DNA, the CDR3 is TGTGCCGGGAGGCTCGAGACACAGACTAACTATGGCTACACCTTC. Translated, it gives CAGRLETQTNYGYTF.

This clonotype showed up many times. The V gene is TRBV3-1, the J gene TRBJ1-2, with no clear D. V lost 4 bases, J lost 7 bases, and 10 bases lay in between. Germline lookup yields CDR1 LGHDT and CDR2 YNNKEL (reference sequence). CDR3 length: 12 residues. This chain's CDR3 is CASSLKWGGYTF. In DNA, the CDR3 is TGTGCCAGCAGCCTGAAGTGGGGTGGCTACACCTTC. The full variable domain, in which reference TRBV3-1 and TRBJ1-2 provide the parts outside the CDR3, is DTAVSQTPKYLVTQMGNDKSIKCEQNLGHDTMYWYKQDSKKFLKIMFSYNNKELIINETVPNRFSPKSPDKAHLNLHINSLELGDSAVYFCASSLKWGGYTFGSGTRLTVV.

This clonotype came up many times. The rearrangement links TRBV29-1 to TRBJ1-3, with D maybe TRBD1 (6 bases). This CDR3 has 16 amino acids. Germline loops: CDR1 SQVTM, CDR2 ANQGSEA. V was shortened by 6 bases and J by 4 bases, with 22 bases between the two germline ends. CDR3 sequence (DNA): TGCAGCGTCAAACCCGCCAGGGGAGGGGTGGGAAACACCATATATTTT. Its translation is CSVKPARGGVGNTIYF.

This clonotype was recorded many times. This rearrangement joins TRBV5-1 to TRBJ2-3; D may be TRBD1 or TRBD2 (5 bases each). The V end was cut by 4 bases, the J end by 2 bases, with 11 bases between. The CDR3 totals 14 residues. The germline CDR1 and CDR2 sequences are SGHRS and YFSETQ. In DNA, the CDR3 is TGCGCCAGCAGCCCGGGGCCCCTCACAGATACGCAGTATTTT. As protein: CASSPGPLTDTQYF.

The gene calls are TRBV11-1 and TRBJ1-5, with TRBD1 identical over 12 bases. CDR1 and CDR2 (germline): SGHAT, FQDESV (reference sequence). The J segment lost 1 base and the V segment lost 4 bases, leaving 8 bases of the junction unmatched. The CDR3 spans 18 residues. In DNA form, the CDR3 reads TGTGCCAGCAGCTCCGGGACAGGGGGCATGGTGAGCAATCAGCCCCAGCATTTT. Protein: CASSSGTGGMVSNQPQHF.

This clonotype was counted at least ten times. The chain recombines TRBV3-1 with TRBJ1-5, with D hard to call. There are 13 residues in the CDR3. V lost 0 bases and J lost 5, with 5 bases in between. The germline gives CDR1 LGHDT, CDR2 YNNKEL (reference sequence). CDR3 in amino acids: CASSQDRDQPQHF. DNA of the CDR3: TGTGCCAGCAGCCAAGATAGGGATCAGCCCCAGCATTTT.

With regard to this clonotype: This may come from a read error, since a much larger clone is one base off. The V call is TRBV7-3, the J call TRBJ1-1; the D gene is possibly TRBD1 (6 bases). Germline CDR1 reads SGHTA; CDR2 reads FQGTGA. The CDR3 runs to 13 residues. Here the CDR3 DNA reads TGTGTCAGCAGACAACAGGGGAACACTGAAGCTTTCTTT. Translating gives CVSRQQGNTEAFF.

The chain has TRBV20-1 and TRBJ1-5, with TRBD1 as a possible D gene (5 bases). The CDR3 sequence is 15 residues long. The V end was cut by 1 base, the J end by 1 base, with 11 bases between. CDR1 and CDR2 from the germline V gene are DFQATT and SNEGSKA (reference sequence). The CDR3 sequence: CSARAGGRSNQPQHF. Here the CDR3 DNA reads TGCAGTGCTAGAGCCGGGGGAAGGAGCAATCAGCCCCAGCATTTT.

This clonotype was seen at least ten times. J is TRBJ2-2 and V is TRBV5-1, with TRBD2 identical over 11 bases. Germline values: CDR1 SGHRS, CDR2 YFSETQ. V shed 4 bases, J shed 0 bases, and the junction held 5 bases outside the gene matches. This CDR3 has 17 amino acids. This chain's CDR3 is CASSIASGGTNTGELFF. In DNA, the CDR3 is TGCGCCAGCAGCATCGCTAGCGGGGGGACGAACACCGGGGAGCTGTTTTTT.

Ten or more counts support this clonotype. J is TRBJ1-6 and V is TRBV3-1; D not resolved. The CDR3 sequence is 15 residues long. V was pared by 1 base and J by 0 bases, with 4 bases between. Germline V gene sequence: CDR1 LGHDT, CDR2 YNNKEL (reference sequence). In DNA form, the CDR3 reads TGTGCCAGCAGCCAAGGGTACTCCTATAATTCACCCCTCCACTTT. Translation gives CASSQGYSYNSPLHF.

In regard to this clonotype: The junction shows a germline mismatch at one end, possibly a read error. The chain links TRBV24-1 to TRBJ2-2; 8 bases are a match to TRBD2. The CDR3 contains 14 residues. Per germline, CDR1 KGHDR and CDR2 SFDVKD. The CDR3 DNA is TGCGCCAGCTCGGAGTTAGCGGGGACCGGGGAGCTGTTTTTT. Amino acid sequence: CASSELAGTGELFF.

This clonotype showed up many times. The chain recombines TRBV10-3 with TRBJ2-1; 10 bases are shared with TRBD2. The CDR3 contains 18 residues. Germline values: CDR1 ENHRY, CDR2 SYGVKD. V was clipped by 10 bases and J by 3 bases; unmatched bases: 18. This CDR3 reads CATRQLAGKPTNYNEQFF. In nucleotides, the CDR3 is TGTGCCACACGGCAACTAGCGGGGAAACCTACCAACTACAATGAGCAGTTCTTC.

As for this clonotype: One end of the junction varies from germline; a read error may be responsible. The J gene is TRBJ1-2, the V gene TRBV11-2, with D possibly matching TRBD1 (6 bases). There are 14 residues in the CDR3. Germline V gene sequence: CDR1 SGHAT, CDR2 FQNNGV. In nucleotides, the CDR3 is TGTGCCAGCAGCCCGGAGGGGGGCAACTTTGGCTACACCTTC. This sequence encodes CASSPEGGNFGYTF. Together with reference TRBV11-2 and TRBJ1-2, the CDR3 gives the full variable domain: EAGVAQSPRYKIIEKRQSVAFWCNPISGHATLYWYQQILGQGPKLLIQFQNNGVVDDSQLPKDRFSAERLKGVDSTLKIQPAKLEDSAVYLCASSPEGGNFGYTFGSGTRLTVV.

The V call is TRBV19, the J call TRBJ1-5; weak D call: TRBD1 (5 bases). Trimming shortened V by 7 bases and J by 4 bases, and 14 bases separated the two germline ends. Germline V CDR1 and CDR2: LNHDA, SQIVND (reference sequence). The CDR3 has 14 residues. This CDR3 is CASKKGPGNQPQHF. The DNA for the CDR3 is TGTGCCAGTAAAAAGGGGCCGGGGAATCAGCCCCAGCATTTT.

This clonotype was seen a handful of times. The chain joins TRBV29-1 to TRBJ1-1, with D hard to call. Germline values: CDR1 SQVTM, CDR2 ANQGSEA. V gave up 3 bases and J gave up 6 bases, with 11 bases separating them. CDR3 length: 12 residues. CDR3 sequence reads: CSVEASDPEAFF. CDR3 nucleotide sequence: TGCAGCGTTGAGGCCTCGGATCCTGAAGCTTTCTTT.

This sequence joins TRBV12-3 or TRBV12-4 and TRBJ1-1; no reliable D call. V lost 3 bases and J lost 6, with 17 bases in between. The CDR3 is 15 amino acids. The CDR3 DNA is TGTGCCAGCAGTTTTTCGACGGGAGGTTCGCCTGAAGCTTTCTTT. It encodes CASSFSTGGSPEAFF.

This clonotype occurred a few times. The chain combines TRBV2 with TRBJ2-5; 8 bases agree with TRBD2. CDR3 length: 15 amino acids. Germline-derived CDR1 and CDR2 are SNHLY and FYNNEI. V was clipped by 2 bases and J by 5 bases; unmatched bases: 7. The CDR3 DNA is TGTGCCAGCAGTGAATTCGGGAGGGGAGGGGAGACCCAGTACTTC. It is translated as CASSEFGRGGETQYF.